This TCR beta chain was profiled in a study of T-cell reconstitution after alpha-beta-depleted transplantation in children. This clonotype was seen only a few times. As it was prepared, the TCRbeta library received unique molecular identifiers. Via MiXCR, TCRdb re-called the PCR reads, giving one row per CDR3 protein. The table records a few hundred thousand distinct CDR3 sequences, 27% of them present only once. J gave up 4 bases and V 6 bases, and 5 bases lay outside the gene matches. CDR1 SQVTM and CDR2 ANQGSEA come from the germline V gene. This CDR3 is built from 13 residues. V is TRBV29-1 and J is TRBJ2-3, with TRBD2 identical over 9 bases. This sequence originates from a boy under two years old with Wiskott-Aldrich syndrome, due to receive a stem cell transplant. The sequencing here drew on PBMCs, taken before TCRalphabeta/CD19-depleted stem cell transplant. CDR3 in amino acids: CSVGLAASDTQYF. The CDR3 DNA sequence: TGCAGCGTGGGACTAGCTGCTTCAGATACGCAGTATTTT.